The 28 T cell receptor beta chains reported below all come from one sample, sequenced in a study of T cell repertoires in cytomegalovirus infection. No antigens are known for them. TCRdb reprocessed the reads via MiXCR and lists one record per CDR3 protein. The sample records 600,000 to 700,000 distinct CDR3 sequences, around a third being singletons. The sequencing used cultured PBMCs, collected from culture after CMV antigen stimulation. These TCRs come from a human donor in good health (CMV status not recorded). Some clones in this sample may be carry-over from other donors' samples.

V is TRBV7-9 and J is TRBJ2-1; TRBD2 agrees at 10 bases. CDR3 size: 14 residues. Germline-derived CDR1 and CDR2 are SEHNR and FQNEAQ (reference sequence). V shed 2 bases, J shed 16 bases, and the junction held 11 bases outside the gene matches. CDR3: CASSLSGGAEVSFF. The CDR3 coding sequence is TGTGCCAGCAGCTTAAGCGGGGGGGCCGAAGTTTCCTTCTTC.

The rearrangement uses TRBV18 and TRBJ1-4; D remains unclear. CDR3 length equals 15 residues. Trimming removed 6 bases from V and 6 bases from J, with 17 bases in between. Germline CDR1 is KGHSH and CDR2 is LQKENI. This CDR3 reads CASSLNRAVYEKLFF. CDR3 DNA sequence: TGTGCCAGCTCCCTCAATCGGGCAGTTTATGAAAAACTGTTTTTT.

The genes are TRBV27 and TRBJ2-7, with a tentative D call TRBD1 (6 bases). V gave up 5 bases and J gave up 2 bases, with 16 bases separating them. Germline CDR1 reads MNHEY; CDR2 reads SMNVEV (reference sequence). The CDR3 is made up of 15 amino acids. The CDR3 DNA reads as TGTGCCAGCAGTACGACAGGCCCCCCGACCTACGAGCAGTACTTC. As protein: CASSTTGPPTYEQYF.

The chain combines TRBV18 with TRBJ1-1; 12 nucleotides match TRBD1. Germline trimming cut 7 bases from V and 5 bases from J; bases unmatched to any gene: 8. CDR3 length: 15 residues. Germline CDR1 reads KGHSH; CDR2 reads LQKENI. The CDR3 DNA reads TGTGCCAGCTACTCGGGACAGGGGGCATGGACTGAAGCTTTCTTT. The encoded protein is CASYSGQGAWTEAFF.

There are a few counts of this clonotype. The chain recombines TRBV20-1 with TRBJ2-2; weak D call: TRBD1 (5 bases). V was shortened by 2 bases and J by 2 bases, with 9 bases between the two germline ends. There are 14 residues in the CDR3. Per germline, CDR1 DFQATT and CDR2 SNEGSKA (reference sequence). The CDR3 DNA follows: TGCAGTGCTAGAAGACAGCCCAACACCGGGGAGCTGTTTTTT. Protein product: CSARRQPNTGELFF.

The sample holds many counts of this clonotype. The rearrangement uses TRBV3-1 and TRBJ2-5, with D possibly matching TRBD2 (5 bases). Between the trimmed V and J ends, which lost 1 base and 5 bases, there was a span of 5 bases. The CDR3 is made up of 12 amino acids. The germline CDR1 and CDR2 sequences are LGHDT and YNNKEL (reference sequence). The DNA for the CDR3 is TGTGCCAGCAGCCAAGGAGGGGAGACCCAGTACTTC. This codes for CASSQGGETQYF.

This chain uses TRBV28 with TRBJ1-2, with 11 bases aligning to TRBD1. The germline CDR1 and CDR2 sequences are MDHEN and SYDVKM. The V and J ends lost 10 bases and 4 bases, in that order; junction bases with no gene match: 8. This CDR3 region has 14 residues. The CDR3 DNA sequence: TGTGCCATCGAGGACAGGGGGCTAGGCTATGGCTACACCTTC. It translates to CAIEDRGLGYGYTF.

The chain employs TRBV20-1 and TRBJ1-1; no firm D call. Germline CDR1 DFQATT, CDR2 SNEGSKA (reference sequence). V was pared by 5 bases and J by 3 bases, with 25 bases between. CDR3 length: 17 residues. The CDR3 reads CSAVHSLGPFMDTEAFF. Written as DNA, the CDR3 is TGCAGTGCTGTGCACTCATTAGGACCGTTCATGGACACTGAAGCTTTCTTT.

This clonotype was detected a few times. This rearrangement joins TRBV27 to TRBJ2-1; the match to TRBD1 covers 9 bases. With V trimmed by 5 bases and J by 10 bases, 3 bases remained unmatched. Per germline, CDR1 MNHEY and CDR2 SMNVEV (reference sequence). The CDR3 totals 12 residues. CDR3 nucleotides: TGTGCCAGCAGTCGGACAGGGGCAGAGCAGTTCTTC. Its translation: CASSRTGAEQFF.

V usage is TRBV7-2 and J usage is TRBJ2-2; D perhaps matches TRBD1 (5 bases). This CDR3 is 13 amino acids long. The V end lost 5 bases, the J end lost 7 bases, and 11 bases lay between the germline ends. Per germline, CDR1 SGHTA and CDR2 FQGNSA. The CDR3 nucleotides read TGTGCCAGCAGCGCCCAGGGTAACGGGGAGCTGTTTTTT. Its protein product is CASSAQGNGELFF. The full variable domain, in which reference TRBV7-2 and TRBJ2-2 provide the parts outside the CDR3, is GAGVSQSPSNKVTEKGKDVELRCDPISGHTALYWYRQSLGQGLEFLIYFQGNSAPDKSGLPSDRFSAERTGGSVSTLTIQRTQQEDSAVYLCASSAQGNGELFFGEGSRLTVL.

The chain links TRBV18 to TRBJ2-3; maybe TRBD1 (6 bases). The V end was cut by 4 bases, the J end by 0 bases, with 11 bases between. Germline CDR1 reads KGHSH; CDR2 reads LQKENI. The CDR3 loop spans 15 amino acids. The CDR3 reads CASSRGQTSTDTQYF. In nucleotides, the CDR3 is TGTGCCAGCTCACGCGGACAGACCAGCACAGATACGCAGTATTTT.

This clonotype was recorded a few times. The gene calls are TRBV11-3 and TRBJ1-1; a possible D gene is TRBD1 (5 bases). The germline CDR1 and CDR2 sequences are SGHNT and YENEEA. Trimming removed 8 bases from V and 7 bases from J, with 14 bases in between. The length of the CDR3 is 12 residues. The CDR3 protein is CASAWGEGEAFF. The CDR3, as DNA: TGTGCCAGCGCCTGGGGGGAAGGTGAAGCTTTCTTT.

This chain joins TRBV19 and TRBJ2-3, with TRBD2 matching 14 bases. The V segment lost 7 bases and the J segment 1 base; nucleotides outside the gene matches: 16. CDR1 LNHDA and CDR2 SQIVND come from the germline V gene (reference sequence). CDR3 length: 20 residues. The CDR3 sequence: CASTRRGLAGAAGGTDTQYF. The CDR3 region has the DNA TGTGCCAGTACTCGGAGGGGACTAGCGGGAGCCGCGGGAGGCACAGATACGCAGTATTTT.

This clonotype was detected only a few times. The chain employs TRBV6-1 and TRBJ2-5; 16 positions agree with TRBD2. From germline, CDR1 is MNHNS and CDR2 SASEGT. The CDR3 sequence is 18 residues long. The V gene end was trimmed by 5 bases and the J gene end by 3 bases; junction bases not matched to a gene: 9. The CDR3 sequence is CASSPGLAGGRVEETQYF. The CDR3 DNA reads TGTGCCAGCAGTCCGGGACTAGCGGGAGGGAGAGTGGAAGAGACCCAGTACTTC.

The chain joins TRBV4-2 to TRBJ2-7; TRBD2 might be the D (5 bases). V was pared by 5 bases and J by 3 bases, with 14 bases between. The germline V gene has CDR1 LGHNA and CDR2 YNFKEQ. The CDR3 spans 14 residues. CDR3 in amino acids: CASSNWTGNYEQYF. As DNA, the CDR3 is TGTGCCAGCAGCAACTGGACCGGGAACTACGAGCAGTACTTC.

The CDR3 DNA follows: TGTGCCAGCAGCCCAGGCCCCTCGTACGGGGAGCTGTTTTTT. Its translation is CASSPGPSYGELFF. V is TRBV7-2 and J is TRBJ2-2; D remains ambiguous. Per germline, CDR1 SGHTA and CDR2 FQGNSA. Trimming left V 5 bases short and J 7 bases short, with 14 bases between. CDR3 length: 14 amino acids.

The chain has TRBV5-1 and TRBJ1-2; perhaps TRBD1 as D (5 bases). Germline V gives CDR1 SGHRS, CDR2 YFSETQ. This CDR3 spans 16 amino acids. Trimming pared 0 bases from V and 7 bases from J, leaving 19 bases between. CDR3 in amino acids: CASSLGQSAGKSGYTF. The CDR3 DNA sequence: TGCGCCAGCAGCTTGGGACAGTCGGCCGGGAAAAGTGGCTACACCTTC.

This clonotype has just a few counts. The chain links TRBV7-8 to TRBJ1-1; 9 bases are a match to TRBD1. Germline CDR1 SGHVS, CDR2 FQNEAQ. Losses at the gene ends were 4 bases for V and 3 bases for J; bases not matched to a gene: 15. The CDR3 has 18 amino acids. The CDR3: CASSSRRRVGDRDTEAFF. CDR3 DNA: TGTGCCAGCAGCTCCCGTCGTAGGGTAGGGGACAGGGACACTGAAGCTTTCTTT. Looking up the rest from reference TRBV7-8 and TRBJ1-1 gives the full variable domain: GAGVSQSPRYKVAKRGQDVALRCDPISGHVSLFWYQQALGQGPEFLTYFQNEAQLDKSGLPSDRFFAERPEGSVSTLKIQRTQQEDSAVYLCASSSRRRVGDRDTEAFFGQGTRLTVV.

The chain has TRBV27 and TRBJ1-1, with D unclear. The CDR3 sequence is 13 residues long. Trimming shortened V by 3 bases and J by 4 bases, and 9 bases separated the two germline ends. Germline V lookup: CDR1 MNHEY, CDR2 SMNVEV (reference sequence). The CDR3 sequence is CASSLDHRTEAFF. CDR3 nucleotides: TGTGCCAGCAGTTTGGATCATCGCACTGAAGCTTTCTTT.

The count of this clonotype is one. The chain joins TRBV11-2 to TRBJ2-7; no definite D call. CDR1 and CDR2 (germline): SGHAT, FQNNGV. The germline V and J ends were trimmed by 0 bases and 7 bases, with 4 bases remaining between them. The CDR3 sequence is 11 residues long. CDR3: CASSLEREQYF. The CDR3 nucleotides are TGTGCCAGCAGCTTAGAGCGAGAGCAGTACTTC.

The rearrangement joins TRBV6-5 to TRBJ1-4; D is ambiguous. This CDR3 has 12 amino acids. Trimming shortened V by 4 bases and J by 8 bases, and 8 bases separated the two germline ends. Germline V gives CDR1 MNHEY, CDR2 SVGAGI. In DNA, the CDR3 is TGTGCCAGCAGTTTTAACCGGGAAAAACTGTTTTTT. Encoded protein: CASSFNREKLFF.

The genes are TRBV6-2 or TRBV6-3 and TRBJ2-1, with 7 positions matching TRBD2. Germline V gene sequence: CDR1 MNHEY, CDR2 SVGEGT. The CDR3 is made up of 14 amino acids. V was clipped by 7 bases and J by 9 bases; unmatched bases: 12. This CDR3 reads CASKNRGSESEQFF. As DNA, the CDR3 is TGTGCCAGCAAAAATCGCGGGAGTGAATCTGAGCAGTTCTTC.

The V gene is TRBV7-2, the J gene TRBJ2-3, with 9 bases fitting TRBD2. Germline-derived CDR1 and CDR2 are SGHTA and FQGNSA. The V segment lost 4 bases and the J segment 1 base; nucleotides outside the gene matches: 6. The CDR3 is 16 residues long. CDR3 sequence: CASSSHSGGRTDTQYF. CDR3 coding DNA: TGTGCCAGCAGCTCTCATAGCGGGGGACGCACAGATACGCAGTATTTT. Full variable domain (outside the CDR3, taken from reference TRBV7-2 and TRBJ2-3): GAGVSQSPSNKVTEKGKDVELRCDPISGHTALYWYRQSLGQGLEFLIYFQGNSAPDKSGLPSDRFSAERTGGSVSTLTIQRTQQEDSAVYLCASSSHSGGRTDTQYFGPGTRLTVL.

This chain uses TRBV28 with TRBJ1-1; D might be TRBD1 (5 bases). Germline CDR1 is MDHEN and CDR2 is SYDVKM. V was shortened by 9 bases and J by 5 bases, with 13 bases between the two germline ends. The CDR3 has 12 amino acids. The CDR3 protein is CASRRGWTEAFF. CDR3 DNA sequence: TGTGCCAGTAGAAGGGGCTGGACTGAAGCTTTCTTT.

The chain recombines TRBV6-6 with TRBJ2-3, with D perhaps TRBD2 (6 bases). Germline CDR1 reads MNHNY; CDR2 reads SVGAGI (reference sequence). The CDR3 contains 16 residues. V was cut by 6 bases and J by 1 base, with 17 bases left in between. CDR3 bases: TGTGCCAGCAGCTACAGTATTAGCGGACGCACAGATACGCAGTATTTT. This translates into CASSYSISGRTDTQYF.

There are a few counts of this clonotype. This chain uses TRBV6-1 with TRBJ2-3, with D perhaps TRBD1 (6 bases). V lost 6 bases, J lost 0 bases, and 13 bases lay in between. Germline-derived CDR1 and CDR2 are MNHNS and SASEGT. There are 15 residues in the CDR3. CDR3 residues: CASRLGAPSTDTQYF. For the CDR3, the DNA is TGTGCCAGCAGACTGGGGGCCCCTAGCACAGATACGCAGTATTTT.

This chain links TRBV7-6 with TRBJ2-1; TRBD1 matches at 8 bases. Unmatched junction bases numbered 9, after V lost 6 bases and J lost 8 bases. CDR1 SGHVS and CDR2 FNYEAQ come from the germline V gene. The CDR3 is 14 amino acids. The CDR3 protein is CASSSPEQGDEQFF. The CDR3 nucleotides read TGTGCCAGCAGTTCACCCGAACAGGGGGATGAGCAGTTCTTC.

This chain links TRBV20-1 with TRBJ2-7, with D tentatively TRBD1 or TRBD2 (5 bases each). The V end was cut by 5 bases, the J end by 1 base, with 15 bases between. CDR1 DFQATT and CDR2 SNEGSKA come from the germline V gene (reference sequence). The CDR3 consists of 14 residues. The CDR3: CSAGPGTKSYEQYF. The CDR3 region has the DNA TGCAGTGCTGGACCCGGGACGAAATCCTACGAGCAGTACTTC.